This is a list of T cell receptor beta chains from one sample in a study of blood T cell repertoires in COVID-19. Sequencing used immunoSEQ multiplex PCR; TCRdb keeps in-frame clones, though not all of them. The sample carries approximately 220,000 clones, 85% recorded once. Sequencing was performed on PBMCs or T cells enriched from blood (not recorded which). The source is a man between 40 and 49 years old who had recovered from COVID-19. Each CDR3 is given with its conserved first and last residue. A D gene is named only where the DNA matches it firmly. Expanded clones get a size class; other rows say once, few or many, or leave the size out.

size: -; V: TRBV3-1/TRBV3-2; D: TRBD2; J: TRBJ2-3; DNA: TGTGCCAGCAGCCAGGTGCGGGAGGGCCTCGTGGCAGATACGCAGTATTTT; CDR3: CASSQVREGLVADTQYF
size: -; V: TRBV5-4; D: TRBD2; J: TRBJ2-7; DNA: TGTGCCAGCAGCTTATCTCTAGCGGGCTCCTCCTACGAGCAGTACTTC; CDR3: CASSLSLAGSSYEQYF
size: -; V: TRBV5-5; D: -; J: TRBJ1-2; DNA: TGTGCCAGCAGCTTGGTTCAGGATCGGAAAGTAGTTAACTATGGCTACACCTTC; CDR3: CASSLVQDRKVVNYGYTF
size: -; V: TRBV13; D: TRBD2; J: TRBJ2-6; DNA: TGTGCCAGCAGCTGGACTAGCGGGAGGCTCCCAGGGGCCAACGTCCTGACTTTC; CDR3: CASSWTSGRLPGANVLTF
size: few; V: TRBV5-4; D: TRBD2; J: TRBJ2-7; DNA: TGTGCCACCGGGCGGGAGGGACCTTATTACGAGCAGTACTTC; CDR3: CATGREGPYYEQYF
size: -; V: TRBV9; D: -; J: TRBJ1-1; DNA: TGTGCCAGCAGCTCCTCCAGGTCCAGGAACACTGAAGCTTTCTTT; CDR3: CASSSSRSRNTEAFF
size: -; V: TRBV4-1; D: -; J: TRBJ2-7; DNA: TGCGCCAGCAGCCAAGAAGCCGGGGGACCGGGAAGATCCTACGAGCAGTACTTC; CDR3: CASSQEAGGPGRSYEQYF
size: -; V: TRBV4-2; D: -; J: TRBJ1-4; DNA: TGTGCCAGCAGCCAAGAGGCAGGGACTAATGAAAAACTGTTTTTT; CDR3: CASSQEAGTNEKLFF
size: -; V: TRBV28; D: TRBD1; J: TRBJ1-5; DNA: TGTGCCAGCAGTCGACAGGGACACAATCAGCCCCAGCATTTT; CDR3: CASSRQGHNQPQHF
size: -; V: TRBV28; D: TRBD1; J: TRBJ2-1; DNA: TGTGCCAGCAGACAGGGGTTCTCCTACAATGAGCAGTTCTTC; CDR3: CASRQGFSYNEQFF
size: few; V: TRBV7-3; D: TRBD1; J: TRBJ1-1; DNA: TGTGCCAGCAGACCCGGGACAGGGTCATCTGAAGCTTTCTTT; CDR3: CASRPGTGSSEAFF
size: -; V: TRBV2; D: -; J: TRBJ1-3; DNA: TGTGCCAGCAGTGAGGAGAGGTTAGGAAACACCATATATTTT; CDR3: CASSEERLGNTIYF